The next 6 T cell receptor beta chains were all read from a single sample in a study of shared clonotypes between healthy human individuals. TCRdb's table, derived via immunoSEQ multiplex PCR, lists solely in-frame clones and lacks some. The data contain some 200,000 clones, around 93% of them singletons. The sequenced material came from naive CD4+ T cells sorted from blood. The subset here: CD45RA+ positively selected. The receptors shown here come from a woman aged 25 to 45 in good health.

The CDR3 is CASRGPAGELFF. Here the CDR3 DNA reads TGTGCCAGCAGGGGCCCAGCCGGGGAGCTGTTTTTT. The V call is TRBV6-6, the J call TRBJ2-2; unclear D gene. The CDR3 is 12 residues long. Trimming stripped 6 bases from V and 6 bases from J, with 8 bases between. Germline V CDR1 and CDR2: MNHNY, SVGAGI (reference sequence).

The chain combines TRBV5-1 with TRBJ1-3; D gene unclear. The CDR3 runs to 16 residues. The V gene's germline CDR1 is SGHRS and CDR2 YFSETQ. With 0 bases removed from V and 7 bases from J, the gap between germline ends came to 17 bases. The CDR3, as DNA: TGCGCCAGCAGCTTGGTGGCCGGTAGGTGGGTCAACACCATATATTTT. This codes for CASSLVAGRWVNTIYF.

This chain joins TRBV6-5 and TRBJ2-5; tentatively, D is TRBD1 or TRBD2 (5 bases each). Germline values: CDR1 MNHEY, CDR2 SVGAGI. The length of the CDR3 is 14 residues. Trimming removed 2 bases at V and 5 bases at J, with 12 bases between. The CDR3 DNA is TGTGCCAGCAGTTACGGGGGTTTCTCGGAGACCCAGTACTTC. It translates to CASSYGGFSETQYF.

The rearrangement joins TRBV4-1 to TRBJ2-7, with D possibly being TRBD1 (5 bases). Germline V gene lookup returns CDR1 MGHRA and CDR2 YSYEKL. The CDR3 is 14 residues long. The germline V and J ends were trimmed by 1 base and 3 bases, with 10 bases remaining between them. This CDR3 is CASSQGVRDYEQYF. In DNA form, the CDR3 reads TGCGCCAGCAGCCAAGGGGTCAGGGACTACGAGCAGTACTTC.

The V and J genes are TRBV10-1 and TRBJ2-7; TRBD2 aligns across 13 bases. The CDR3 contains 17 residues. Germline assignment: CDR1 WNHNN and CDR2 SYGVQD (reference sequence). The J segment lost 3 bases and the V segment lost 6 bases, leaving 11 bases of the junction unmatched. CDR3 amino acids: CASSEGTSGMRFYEQYF. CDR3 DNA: TGCGCCAGCAGCGAAGGGACTAGCGGGATGAGATTCTACGAGCAGTACTTC.

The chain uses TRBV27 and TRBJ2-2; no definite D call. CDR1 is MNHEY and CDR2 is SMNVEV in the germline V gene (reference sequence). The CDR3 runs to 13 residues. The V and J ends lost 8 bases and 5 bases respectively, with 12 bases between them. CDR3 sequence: CASAGPRTGELFF. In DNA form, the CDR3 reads TGTGCCAGCGCTGGACCGAGAACCGGGGAGCTGTTTTTT.